A selection of T cell receptor beta chains follows, all from one sample in a study of shared T cell receptors in the human thymus. Libraries were prepared by immunoSEQ multiplex PCR; TCRdb keeps only in-frame clonotypes and omits some of them. The sample has some 640,000 clones, about 87% seen once. A further study also used this sample, focusing on human thymus T cells.

Sequenced: thymocytes. The receptors shown here come from a boy younger than two with a congenital heart defect. The CDR3 runs from the conserved cysteine through the conserved F or W. D genes are given only for firm matches. Size is stated for part of the rows, as once, few or many counts, or as a class when the clone is expanded.

>TRBJ2-2|TRBD1|TRBV6-6|NA
TGTGCCAGCAGTCCCGACAGGGCGAACACCGGGGAGCTGTTTTTT
CASSPDRANTGELFF
>TRBJ2-1|NA|TRBV4-3|NA
TGCGCCAGCAGCCAAGTTCGGGGTGGGAGGCTCAGCTCCTACAATGAGCAGTTCTTC
CASSQVRGGRLSSYNEQFF
>TRBJ2-1|NA|TRBV28|NA
TGTGCCAGCAGTTTTGGGACTCAGATAGACTGTAAACCGAGCTCCTACAATGAGCAGTTCTTC
CASSFGTQIDCKPSSYNEQFF
>TRBJ1-5|TRBD1|TRBV7-9|NA
TGTGCCAGCAGCCCGATGGAGGGGGCGAATCAGCCCCAGCATTTT
CASSPMEGANQPQHF
>TRBJ2-7|TRBD1|TRBV27|once
TGTGCCAGCAGCCCCGGGACAGGGGTGTCGTCCGAGCAGTACTTC
CASSPGTGVSSEQYF
>TRBJ1-6|NA|TRBV11-3|NA
TGTGCCAGCAGCTTAGGGCAGGGGAATTCACCCCTCCACTTT
CASSLGQGNSPLHF
>TRBJ2-7|TRBD2|TRBV2|NA
TGTGCCAGCACCCCCGGGGGTAGCGGGAGCCCTTGCGACGAGCAGTACTTC
CASTPGGSGSPCDEQYF
>TRBJ1-2|TRBD1|TRBV2|few
TGTGCCAGCAACGGGACAGATGGCTACACCTTC
CASNGTDGYTF
>TRBJ2-1|TRBD1|TRBV7-9|NA
TGTGCCAGCAGCTTAGTGACAGGGGTTTATGAGCAGTTCTTC
CASSLVTGVYEQFF
>TRBJ2-7|NA|TRBV21-1|NA
TGTGCCAGCACCGGACAGGGCGGGCAGTACTTC
CASTGQGGQYF
>TRBJ1-2|TRBD1|TRBV28|once
TGTGCCAGCAGTTTGACACAGGGGGCGATTTACTATGGCTACACCTTC
CASSLTQGAIYYGYTF
>TRBJ1-4|TRBD1|TRBV11-2|NA
TGTGCCAGCAGCTTAACTCTTGCGACAGGGGGGAATGAAAAACTGTTTTTT
CASSLTLATGGNEKLFF
>TRBJ2-3|TRBD2|TRBV28|NA
TGTGCCAGCAGTTTTTGGCGGGAGCACACAGATACGCAGTATTTT
CASSFWREHTDTQYF
>TRBJ2-7|NA|TRBV6-5|NA
TGTGCCAGCAGTTCGGTCGTTGGACTCCTACCCTACGAGCAGTACTTC
CASSSVVGLLPYEQYF
>TRBJ1-4|NA|TRBV7-2|few
TGTGCCAGCAGCTTAAGGAGGGGCCAAGAGGAGGAAAAACTGTTTTTT
CASSLRRGQEEEKLFF
>TRBJ1-6|NA|TRBV9|NA
TGTGCCAGCAGCACCCGCCCCCAGACAGGTGGCAATTCACCCCTCCACTTT
CASSTRPQTGGNSPLHF
>TRBJ2-1|NA|TRBV5-6|NA
TGTGCCAGCAGCTTGGTCGGTGCCTACAATGAGCAGTTCTTC
CASSLVGAYNEQFF
>TRBJ1-2|NA|TRBV9|few
TGTGCCAGCAGCGTACAGGGAACGCTCTATGGCTACACCTTC
CASSVQGTLYGYTF
>TRBJ1-2|NA|TRBV25-1|NA
TGTGCCAGCAGTCAGGGACAAAAACTCGGCCCAAGCTATGGCTACACCTTC
CASSQGQKLGPSYGYTF
>TRBJ2-7|TRBD2|TRBV11-2|NA
TGTGCCAGCAGCTTTGGGACTAGCGGCTCCTACGAGCAGTACTTC
CASSFGTSGSYEQYF
>TRBJ2-7|NA|TRBV23-1|NA
TGCGCCAGCAGTCAATCGCTCTGGACATGGTTCCGAACCTACGAGCAGTACTTC
CASSQSLWTWFRTYEQYF
>TRBJ2-7|NA|TRBV12-5|NA
TGTGCTAGTGGTCCGAGGGACATAACGGCCCCCTACGCGGAGCAGTACTTC
CASGPRDITAPYAEQYF
>TRBJ1-5|NA|TRBV10-3|NA
TGTGCCATCAGTGACGGAGATCAGCCCCAGCATTTT
CAISDGDQPQHF
>TRBJ1-1|NA|TRBV7-2|few
TGTGCCAGCAGCTTAAGACGGGAGGGGAACACTGAAGCTTTCTTT
CASSLRREGNTEAFF
>TRBJ2-3|TRBD2|TRBV19|NA
TGTGCCAGTAGGAGGCTGGGACTAGCGGGCACAGATACGCAGTATTTT
CASRRLGLAGTDTQYF
>TRBJ1-6|NA|TRBV11-2|NA
TGTGCCAGCAGCTTGGGCAGACGCTCCCTTACGAACGGATCACCCCTCCACTTT
CASSLGRRSLTNGSPLHF
>TRBJ1-4|TRBD1|TRBV7-2|once
TGTGCCAGCAGCTTCGCCTTAGGACAGGGACCAACTAATGAAAAACTGTTTTTT
CASSFALGQGPTNEKLFF
>TRBJ2-1|NA|TRBV11-2|NA
TGTGCCAGCAGCTACCCTACAGGGATCGGGTACAATGAGCAGTTCTTC
CASSYPTGIGYNEQFF
>TRBJ2-3|TRBD2|TRBV6-5|NA
TGTGCCAGCAGTTACGAAGCGGGGGGGCCGGATACGCAGTATTTT
CASSYEAGGPDTQYF
>TRBJ2-5|TRBD2|TRBV28|NA
TGTGCCAGCAGCCCGAGGACTAGCGGGAACCAAGAGACCCAGTACTTC
CASSPRTSGNQETQYF
>TRBJ2-6|TRBD1|TRBV27|NA
TGTGCCAGCAGACAACTCGGGGACAGTAGAAATTCTGGGGCCAACGTCCTGACTTTC
CASRQLGDSRNSGANVLTF
>TRBJ2-3|TRBD1|TRBV10-1|NA
TGCGCCAGCAGTGAGACACAGGGGGCACGCACAGATACGCAGTATTTT
CASSETQGARTDTQYF
>TRBJ2-1|TRBD2|TRBV11-2|NA
TGTGCCAGCAGCCCGCGGACTAGTTGGTACAATGAGCAGTTCTTC
CASSPRTSWYNEQFF
>TRBJ2-1|TRBD2|TRBV25-1|NA
TGTGCCAGCAGTGAAATGCGGGAGCTTAACAATGAGCAGTTCTTC
CASSEMRELNNEQFF
>TRBJ2-2|NA|TRBV7-9|NA
TGTGCCAGCAGCTTAGACGGGTATCGGGAGAACACCGGGGAGCTGTTTTTT
CASSLDGYRENTGELFF
>TRBJ1-3|NA|TRBV4-3|NA
TGCGCCAGCAGCCCAAGTGCCAGGGTAAACTCTGGAAACACCATATATTTT
CASSPSARVNSGNTIYF
>TRBJ2-3|NA|TRBV5-1|NA
TGCGCCAGCAGCTTAATTAACGGGGCAGATACGCAGTATTTT
CASSLINGADTQYF
>TRBJ1-2|NA|TRBV29-1|NA
TGCAGCGTTGTAAGAGTGCACGGCTACACCTTC
CSVVRVHGYTF
>TRBJ1-6|NA|TRBV5-1|NA
TGCGCCAGCAGCTCTTATTCTGGCTTTCATTCACCCCTCCACTTT
CASSSYSGFHSPLHF
>TRBJ1-2|TRBD1|TRBV7-3|NA
TGTGCCAGCAGCCCTGACAGGGAGTCTGGCTACACCTTC
CASSPDRESGYTF
>TRBJ2-2|NA|TRBV14|NA
TGTGCCAGCAGTTCCAGAGGAGAGACCGGGGAGCTGTTTTTT
CASSSRGETGELFF
>TRBJ2-1|NA|TRBV18|NA
TGTGCCAGCTCACCCGGTGGGCGCACCCCTCTAAACAATGAGCAGTTCTTC
CASSPGGRTPLNNEQFF
>TRBJ2-1|TRBD2|TRBV27|NA
TGTGCCAGCAGGAAACTAGCGGGAAGCTACAATGAGCAGTTCTTC
CASRKLAGSYNEQFF
>TRBJ1-3|NA|TRBV5-6|NA
TGTGCCAGCAGCTTGGACTACTCCTCTGGAAACACCATATATTTT
CASSLDYSSGNTIYF
>TRBJ1-2|NA|TRBV5-6|NA
TGTGCCAGCAGCACAAACAGGGATAACTATGGCTACACCTTC
CASSTNRDNYGYTF
>TRBJ2-7|TRBD1|TRBV14|NA
TGTGCCAGCAGCCATCGACAGGGTGGAAACGAGCAGTACTTC
CASSHRQGGNEQYF
>TRBJ1-1|NA|TRBV28|NA
TGTGCCAGCAGTTTACGGAGAATGTCGGCTTTCTTT
CASSLRRMSAFF
>TRBJ1-5|TRBD1|TRBV28|NA
TGTGCCAGCAGTTTATACGGACAGGGTAGCAATCAGCCCCAGCATTTT
CASSLYGQGSNQPQHF
>TRBJ2-7|NA|TRBV11-2|NA
TGTGCCAGCAGCTTCGCTAGTTCCTACGAGCAGTACTTC
CASSFASSYEQYF
>TRBJ1-3|TRBD1|TRBV30|NA
TGTGCCTGGAGTTCGACAGGGACTGGAAACACCATATATTTT
CAWSSTGTGNTIYF
>TRBJ2-5|NA|TRBV5-1|NA
TGCGCCAGCAGCTTGGCCGGTCGAGGACAGGGAGGGGACCAAGAGACCCAGTACTTC
CASSLAGRGQGGDQETQYF
>TRBJ1-5|NA|TRBV7-8|NA
TGTGCCAGCAGCCCTCGCAGGGGCAATCAGCCCCAGCATTTT
CASSPRRGNQPQHF
>TRBJ2-7|NA|TRBV28|NA
TGTGCCAGCAGTTATGGGGGCCTGAGCTCCTACGAGCAGTACTTC
CASSYGGLSSYEQYF
>TRBJ2-7|NA|TRBV6-5|few
TGTGCCAGCAGTTTTTCTAGGCCCGTCCTGGGGCACGAGCAGTACTTC
CASSFSRPVLGHEQYF
>TRBJ2-7|NA|TRBV7-2|NA
TGTGCCAGCAGCCGCGACACTAGATACCCAGGCGAGCAGTACTTC
CASSRDTRYPGEQYF
>TRBJ1-1|NA|TRBV4-3|NA
TGCGCCAGCAGCCAAGCAGAATTAAGGGGAGGGGACACTGAAGCTTTCTTT
CASSQAELRGGDTEAFF